Below are 16 T cell receptor beta chains sequenced from a single sample in a study of T cell responses to AZD1222 COVID-19 vaccine. The assay was immunoSEQ multiplex PCR, and TCRdb's table has in-frame clones only and misses some. The sample has over 150,000 clones; just over 90% are singletons. This material consisted of peripheral blood, taken 28 days after the second AZD1222 dose. These receptor sequences come from an adult who received the AZD1222 COVID-19 vaccine.

The rearrangement joins TRBV4-1 to TRBJ2-4, with D perhaps matching TRBD2 (6 bases). The CDR3 loop spans 17 amino acids. V was shortened by 0 bases and J by 3 bases, with 15 bases between the two germline ends. Germline assignment: CDR1 MGHRA and CDR2 YSYEKL. CDR3 residues: CASSQEGLRGLKNIQYF. The DNA of the CDR3 is TGCGCCAGCAGCCAAGAGGGGCTAAGGGGACTCAAAAACATTCAGTACTTC.

This sequence joins TRBV20-1 and TRBJ1-5; a weak D match, TRBD1 (6 bases). Germline loops: CDR1 DFQATT, CDR2 SNEGSKA (reference sequence). The length of the CDR3 is 15 residues. V was cut by 3 bases and J by 4 bases, with 16 bases left in between. The CDR3 is CSASPSPGANQPQHF. CDR3 nucleotides: TGCAGTGCTAGTCCTTCCCCGGGGGCGAATCAGCCCCAGCATTTT.

The chain recombines TRBV11-2 with TRBJ2-1; D not certain. The V end lost 6 bases, the J end lost 4 bases, and 19 bases lay between the germline ends. Germline V gene sequence: CDR1 SGHAT, CDR2 FQNNGV. The CDR3 spans 16 residues. The CDR3 is CASSFLFSAVYNEQFF. The CDR3 DNA reads as TGTGCCAGCAGTTTCCTTTTTTCCGCAGTTTACAATGAGCAGTTCTTC.

This rearrangement joins TRBV10-3 to TRBJ2-5, with TRBD2 matching over 8 bases. V was pared by 0 bases and J by 9 bases, with 9 bases of the junction left unmatched. The V gene's germline CDR1 is ENHRY and CDR2 SYGVKD. The CDR3 totals 15 residues. DNA for the CDR3: TGTGCCATCAGTGAGTCGGGACTAGATTATCCCGCCCAGTACTTC. It yields the protein CAISESGLDYPAQYF.

The chain recombines TRBV28 with TRBJ2-6; no firm D call. CDR1 and CDR2 from the germline V gene are MDHEN and SYDVKM. The length of the CDR3 is 16 residues. The V gene lost 3 bases and the J gene lost 0 bases, with 9 bases spanning the gap. The CDR3 protein is CASSFKRISGANVLTF. CDR3 DNA sequence: TGTGCCAGCAGTTTTAAAAGGATCTCTGGGGCCAACGTCCTGACTTTC.

The rearrangement uses TRBV6-5 and TRBJ2-5, with 9 positions matching TRBD1. CDR3 size: 13 residues. With 8 bases clipped from V and 2 bases from J, the junction kept 3 bases outside the gene matches. Germline CDR1 and CDR2: MNHEY and SVGAGI. DNA of the CDR3: TGTGCCAGCTGGGGACAGGGTCAAGAGACCCAGTACTTC. Translating it yields CASWGQGQETQYF.

The chain joins TRBV25-1 to TRBJ2-3, with a possible D match to TRBD2 (5 bases). The CDR3 runs to 14 residues. The V end lost 3 bases, the J end lost 4 bases, and 11 bases lay between the germline ends. The V gene's germline CDR1 is MGHDK and CDR2 SYGVNS. The CDR3: CASSEGSAADTQYF. The DNA for the CDR3 is TGTGCCAGCAGTGAGGGGAGTGCAGCAGATACGCAGTATTTT.

The genes are TRBV2 and TRBJ2-3; TRBD1 aligns across 10 bases. J was trimmed by 1 base and V by 6 bases; bases with no gene match: 22. The CDR3 consists of 21 residues. Germline V gene lookup returns CDR1 SNHLY and CDR2 FYNNEI. The CDR3 DNA is TGTGCCAGCAGCGCTACCTTGGACAGGGGGTTAATAGGGAAACGCACAGATACGCAGTATTTT. This gives the protein CASSATLDRGLIGKRTDTQYF.

This chain connects TRBV28 to TRBJ1-5, with D perhaps TRBD1 (5 bases). The CDR3 covers 15 residues. Germline values: CDR1 MDHEN, CDR2 SYDVKM. With 6 bases removed from V and 0 bases from J, the gap between germline ends came to 12 bases. In nucleotides, the CDR3 is TGTGCCAGCAGCTGGCCGACAGTTAGCAATCAGCCCCAGCATTTT. It encodes CASSWPTVSNQPQHF.

The V and J genes are TRBV3-1 (or the pseudogene TRBV3-2) and TRBJ2-5, with D maybe TRBD2 (5 bases). The CDR3 loop spans 13 amino acids. V was cut by 5 bases and J by 7 bases, with 14 bases left in between. Germline CDR1 and CDR2: LGHDT and YNNKEL (reference sequence). The CDR3 loop is CASSGRDPTTQYF. The CDR3, as DNA: TGTGCCAGCAGCGGGAGAGATCCCACGACCCAGTACTTC.

In DNA, the CDR3 is TGCAGCGCCGGGGACAGGGAGGAAGATAGGGAAAAACTGTTTTTT. This gives the protein CSAGDREEDREKLFF. This chain connects TRBV29-1 to TRBJ1-4; 9 positions agree with TRBD1. The V and J ends lost 7 bases and 8 bases, in that order; junction bases with no gene match: 14. This CDR3 has 15 amino acids. From germline, CDR1 is SQVTM and CDR2 ANQGSEA. The full variable domain, rest sourced from reference TRBV29-1 and TRBJ1-4, is SAVISQKPSRDICQRGTSLTIQCQVDSQVTMMFWYRQQPGQSLTLIATANQGSEATYESGFVIDKFPISRPNLTFSTLTVSNMSPEDSSIYLCSAGDREEDREKLFFGSGTQLSVL.

This clone turned up a few times. This chain links TRBV18 with TRBJ2-7; D remains unclear. CDR3 length: 14 amino acids. The ends were cut back, 3 bases at V and 2 bases at J, with 11 bases in the middle. Germline V CDR1 and CDR2: KGHSH, LQKENI. This CDR3 is CASSPYLDPYEQYF. As DNA, the CDR3 is TGTGCCAGCTCACCCTATCTGGACCCCTACGAGCAGTACTTC.

This rearrangement joins TRBV5-1 to TRBJ1-3; D gene uncertain. Trimming cost V 4 bases and J 2 bases, with 13 bases left between them. This CDR3 has 15 amino acids. Germline-derived CDR1 and CDR2 are SGHRS and YFSETQ. The CDR3 DNA reads TGCGCCAGCAGCCCCGGGTATGACCCTGGAAACACCATATATTTT. Residues: CASSPGYDPGNTIYF.

This clone was detected a few times. The chain joins TRBV9 to TRBJ1-1; TRBD1 is a possible D gene (6 bases). The CDR3 totals 13 residues. The germline V and J ends were trimmed by 3 bases and 5 bases, with 11 bases remaining between them. Per germline, CDR1 SGDLS and CDR2 YYNGEE. The chain's CDR3 is CASSARQGTEAFF. The CDR3, as DNA: TGTGCCAGCAGCGCCCGGCAGGGGACTGAAGCTTTCTTT.

The J gene is TRBJ2-7, the V gene TRBV6-1; D might be TRBD2 (6 bases). V was trimmed by 2 bases and J by 3 bases, leaving 26 bases between them. The CDR3 totals 19 residues. CDR1 is MNHNS, CDR2 SASEGT, per germline. As DNA, the CDR3 is TGTGCCAGCAGTGAACAAGGGACTCTACAGCAATCCTATCACTACGAGCAGTACTTC. Amino acid sequence: CASSEQGTLQQSYHYEQYF.

A single count supports this clone. The V gene is TRBV7-7, the J gene TRBJ2-2, with 12 positions matching TRBD2. Germline values: CDR1 SSHAT, CDR2 FNYEAQ (reference sequence). This CDR3 comprises 16 residues. CDR3 in DNA: TGTGCTATCTCCCCAGCCGGGACTAGCGGGACCGGGGAGCTGTTTTTT. Its translation: CAISPAGTSGTGELFF.